Presented here are 14 T cell receptor beta chains from one specimen sequenced in a study of shared clonotypes between healthy human individuals. Naive CD8 isolation took CD45RO-negative cells positively selected for CCR7 and excluded terminally differentiated effector memory CD45RA+ cells. Sequenced by immunoSEQ multiplex PCR; TCRdb stores in-frame clones only, minus some. Among some 580,000 clones listed, about 98% were seen once. Sequencing was performed on naive CD8+ T cells sorted from blood. These receptors all come from a man aged 25-45 years in good health.

This rearrangement joins TRBV7-9 to TRBJ2-7; D not resolved. Germline V lookup: CDR1 SEHNR, CDR2 FQNEAQ (reference sequence). Deletions cut 5 bases from V and 3 bases from J, with 11 bases between. This CDR3 region has 13 residues. The CDR3 nucleotides are TGTGCCAGCAGCGAAGAGAGGCGCTACGAGCAGTACTTC. It encodes CASSEERRYEQYF.

The chain carries TRBV4-3 and TRBJ1-1, with a possible D match to TRBD1 (6 bases). The CDR3 is 15 residues long. Trimming pared 0 bases from V and 3 bases from J, leaving 11 bases between. Germline V gene sequence: CDR1 LGHNA, CDR2 YSLEER. CDR3 residues: CASSQEGTPYTEAFF. CDR3 coding DNA: TGCGCCAGCAGCCAAGAAGGGACACCGTACACTGAAGCTTTCTTT.

This chain links TRBV7-3 with TRBJ1-2; no clear D. The length of the CDR3 is 12 residues. Germline V gene lookup returns CDR1 SGHTA and CDR2 FQGTGA. V gave up 4 bases and J gave up 1 base, with 4 bases separating them. The CDR3 nucleotides read TGTGCCAGCAGCTCCGGTAACTATGGCTACACCTTC. Protein product: CASSSGNYGYTF.

This clone was picked up one time. V gene TRBV27 combines with J gene TRBJ1-1, with 8 bases lining up with TRBD1. The CDR3 consists of 15 residues. J lost 6 bases, V lost 4 bases, and 10 bases had no gene match. CDR1 and CDR2 (germline): MNHEY, SMNVEV (reference sequence). CDR3 loop: CASSSRGTGDAEAFF. Here the CDR3 DNA reads TGTGCCAGCAGTTCCCGAGGGACAGGCGACGCTGAAGCTTTCTTT.

This clone appeared once. The chain has TRBV10-3 and TRBJ2-1; TRBD2 matches 9 bases. Germline CDR1 reads ENHRY; CDR2 reads SYGVKD. This CDR3 is 17 amino acids long. Unmatched junction bases numbered 10, after V lost 3 bases and J lost 4 bases. The CDR3 bases are TGTGCCATCAGTGATCCTCCCTCTAGCGGGGTATACAATGAGCAGTTCTTC. The encoded protein is CAISDPPSSGVYNEQFF.

The V call is TRBV9, the J call TRBJ2-2; D is undetermined. From germline, CDR1 is SGDLS and CDR2 YYNGEE. The CDR3 sequence is 14 residues long. Trimming shortened V by 3 bases and J by 6 bases, and 12 bases separated the two germline ends. The DNA of the CDR3 is TGTGCCAGCAGCGCATCAGACCCACCCGGGGAGCTGTTTTTT. Its translation is CASSASDPPGELFF.

The chain combines TRBV13 with TRBJ2-1; TRBD1 matches 10 bases. Losses at the gene ends were 6 bases for V and 8 bases for J; bases not matched to a gene: 10. There are 15 residues in the CDR3. Germline V gene sequence: CDR1 PRHDT, CDR2 FYEKMQ (reference sequence). The CDR3 sequence: CASRSRDRGYDEQFF. The CDR3 region has the DNA TGTGCCAGCAGAAGCCGGGACAGGGGATACGATGAGCAGTTCTTC.

The J gene is TRBJ2-3, the V gene TRBV5-1, with D uncertain. This CDR3 contains 14 residues. The germline V gene has CDR1 SGHRS and CDR2 YFSETQ. V was trimmed by 0 bases and J by 5 bases, leaving 10 bases between them. CDR3: CASSLELLEDTQYF. CDR3 bases: TGCGCCAGCAGCTTGGAACTATTGGAAGATACGCAGTATTTT.

J is TRBJ1-2 and V is TRBV30; D may be TRBD1 (6 bases). CDR1 and CDR2 (germline): GTSNPN, SVGIG (reference sequence). The CDR3 is 12 amino acids. The V end lost 2 bases, the J end lost 4 bases, and 8 bases lay between the germline ends. CDR3 in amino acids: CAWSSGVYGYTF. CDR3 nucleotide sequence: TGTGCCTGGAGTTCAGGGGTCTATGGCTACACCTTC.

The chain is built from TRBV4-3 and TRBJ2-7; TRBD2 agrees at 8 bases. The V segment lost 0 bases and the J segment 0 bases; nucleotides outside the gene matches: 4. Germline CDR1 reads LGHNA; CDR2 reads YSLEER. There are 16 residues in the CDR3. This CDR3 is CASSQDWGTSSYEQYF. The CDR3 coding sequence is TGCGCCAGCAGCCAAGATTGGGGGACTAGCTCCTACGAGCAGTACTTC.

CDR3 DNA sequence: TGCAGCGTTGAAGGGGTTAGCGGGGATTACAATGAGCAGTTCTTC. Amino acids: CSVEGVSGDYNEQFF. The chain joins TRBV29-1 to TRBJ2-1, with 8 bases identical to TRBD2. The CDR3 contains 15 residues. The ends lost 1 base at V and 4 bases at J; junction bases unmatched: 6. Germline assignment: CDR1 SQVTM and CDR2 ANQGSEA.

This chain uses TRBV6-6 with TRBJ2-1, with TRBD2 matching over 11 bases. The CDR3 sequence is 15 residues long. The V segment lost 6 bases and the J segment 5 bases; nucleotides outside the gene matches: 6. Germline V gene sequence: CDR1 MNHNY, CDR2 SVGAGI (reference sequence). The CDR3 nucleotides read TGTGCCAGCAGGCCGAGACTAGCGGGGAACAATGAGCAGTTCTTC. Translated, it gives CASRPRLAGNNEQFF.

The genes are TRBV7-8 and TRBJ2-1, with 8 bases that match TRBD2. CDR3 size: 16 residues. J gave up 4 bases and V 2 bases, and 7 bases lay outside the gene matches. The germline gives CDR1 SGHVS, CDR2 FQNEAQ. CDR3 loop: CASSLSKLADYNEQFF. The CDR3 nucleotides are TGTGCCAGCAGCTTATCCAAACTAGCGGATTACAATGAGCAGTTCTTC.

V is TRBV9 and J is TRBJ2-7; 7 bases are a match to TRBD1. CDR3 size: 15 residues. V lost 0 bases to trimming and J lost 4 bases; unmatched junction nucleotides: 7. CDR1 is SGDLS and CDR2 is YYNGEE in the germline V gene. The CDR3 protein is CASSVGLSGGYEQYF. CDR3 DNA sequence: TGTGCCAGCAGCGTAGGTCTGTCAGGGGGTTACGAGCAGTACTTC.